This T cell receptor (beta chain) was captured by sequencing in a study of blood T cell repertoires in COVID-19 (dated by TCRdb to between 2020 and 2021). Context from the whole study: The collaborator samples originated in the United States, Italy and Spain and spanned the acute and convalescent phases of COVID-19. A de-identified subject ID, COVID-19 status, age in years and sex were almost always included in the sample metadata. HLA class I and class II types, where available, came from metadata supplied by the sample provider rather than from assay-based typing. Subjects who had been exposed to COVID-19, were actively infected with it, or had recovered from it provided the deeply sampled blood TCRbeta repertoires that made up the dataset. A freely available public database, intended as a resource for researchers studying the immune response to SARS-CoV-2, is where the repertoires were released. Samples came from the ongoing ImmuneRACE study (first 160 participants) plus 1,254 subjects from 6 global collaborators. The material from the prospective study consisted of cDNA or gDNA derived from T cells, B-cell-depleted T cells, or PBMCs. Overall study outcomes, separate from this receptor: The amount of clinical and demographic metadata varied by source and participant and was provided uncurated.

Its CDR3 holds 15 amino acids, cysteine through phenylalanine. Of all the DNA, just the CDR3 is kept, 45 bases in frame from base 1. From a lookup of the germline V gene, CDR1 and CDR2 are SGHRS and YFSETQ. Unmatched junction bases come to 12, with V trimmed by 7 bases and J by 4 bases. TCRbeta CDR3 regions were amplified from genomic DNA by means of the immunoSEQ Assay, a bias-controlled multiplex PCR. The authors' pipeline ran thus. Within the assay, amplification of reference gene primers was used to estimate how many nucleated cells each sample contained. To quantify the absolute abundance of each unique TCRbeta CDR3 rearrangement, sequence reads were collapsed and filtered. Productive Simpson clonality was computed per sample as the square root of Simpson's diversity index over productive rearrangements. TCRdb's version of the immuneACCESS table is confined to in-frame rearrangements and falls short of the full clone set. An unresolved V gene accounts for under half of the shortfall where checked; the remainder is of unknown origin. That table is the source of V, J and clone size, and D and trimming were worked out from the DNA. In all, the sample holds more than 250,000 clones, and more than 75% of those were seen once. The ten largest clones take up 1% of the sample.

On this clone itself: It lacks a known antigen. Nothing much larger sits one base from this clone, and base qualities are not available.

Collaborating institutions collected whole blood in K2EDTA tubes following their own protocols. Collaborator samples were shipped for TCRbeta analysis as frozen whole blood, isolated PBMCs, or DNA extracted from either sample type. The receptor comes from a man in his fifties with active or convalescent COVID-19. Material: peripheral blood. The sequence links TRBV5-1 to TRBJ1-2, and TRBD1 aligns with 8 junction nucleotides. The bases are TGCGCCAGCGGACCCGGACAGGGCCCGACCTATGGCTACACCTTC. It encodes CASGPGQGPTYGYTF.